These 2 T cell receptor beta chains were sequenced from one sample in a study of T cell responses to AZD1222 COVID-19 vaccine. Assay used: immunoSEQ multiplex PCR; TCRdb lists only in-frame clones, some missing. The data show under 200,000 clones, more than 75% seen once. Sequenced here: peripheral blood, sampled 28 days after the second AZD1222 dose. Source of these receptors: an adult who received the AZD1222 COVID-19 vaccine.

V is TRBV5-4 and J is TRBJ2-2, with a possible D match to TRBD1 (6 bases). V was trimmed by 3 bases and J by 0 bases, leaving 9 bases between them. CDR1 is SGHNT and CDR2 is YYREEE in the germline V gene (reference sequence). The CDR3 is 15 residues long. In DNA, the CDR3 is TGTGCCAGCAGCTGGGGACACGCGAACACCGGGGAGCTGTTTTTT. Translating it yields CASSWGHANTGELFF.

The gene calls are TRBV11-2 and TRBJ1-3; D possibly corresponds to TRBD1 (5 bases). Germline V CDR1 and CDR2: SGHAT, FQNNGV. The CDR3 runs to 16 residues. V was cut by 2 bases and J by 3 bases, with 14 bases left in between. CDR3 residues: CASSLPWGNRGNTIYF. The CDR3, as DNA: TGTGCCAGCAGCTTACCCTGGGGGAATCGTGGAAACACCATATATTTT.